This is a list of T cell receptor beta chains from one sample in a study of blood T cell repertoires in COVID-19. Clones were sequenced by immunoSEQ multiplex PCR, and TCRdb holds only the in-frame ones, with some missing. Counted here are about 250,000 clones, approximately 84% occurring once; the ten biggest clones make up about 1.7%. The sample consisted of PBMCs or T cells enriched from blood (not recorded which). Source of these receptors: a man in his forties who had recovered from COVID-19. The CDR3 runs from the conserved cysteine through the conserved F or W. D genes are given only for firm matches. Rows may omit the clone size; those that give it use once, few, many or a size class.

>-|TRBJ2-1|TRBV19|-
CASSTPRLIVRNEQFF
TGTGCCAGTAGTACCCCCCGTTTAATAGTCCGGAATGAGCAGTTCTTC
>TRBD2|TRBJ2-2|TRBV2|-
CASSGRLAGGHTGELFF
TGTGCCAGCAGTGGTCGACTAGCGGGGGGCCACACCGGGGAGCTGTTTTTT
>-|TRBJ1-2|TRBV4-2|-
CASSPPYRGRVTGYTF
TGTGCCAGCAGCCCACCCTACCGTGGCAGGGTCACTGGCTACACCTTC
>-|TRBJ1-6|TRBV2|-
CASSGIGGGYNSPLHF
TGTGCCAGCAGTGGGATCGGGGGAGGCTATAATTCACCCCTCCACTTT
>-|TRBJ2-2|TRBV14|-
CASSLHGESTGELFF
TGTGCCAGCAGCTTACACGGGGAGAGCACCGGGGAGCTGTTTTTT
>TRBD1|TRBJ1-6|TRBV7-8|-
CASSSRTGVGSYNSPLHF
TGTGCCAGCAGCTCCAGGACAGGGGTGGGCTCCTATAATTCACCCCTCCACTTT
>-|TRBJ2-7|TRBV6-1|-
CASSGPGHFYEQYF
TGTGCCAGCAGCGGCCCGGGACACTTCTACGAGCAGTACTTC
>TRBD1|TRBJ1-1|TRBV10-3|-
CAISETGGLNTEAFF
TGTGCCATCAGTGAAACAGGGGGCTTGAACACTGAAGCTTTCTTT
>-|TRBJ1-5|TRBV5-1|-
CASSPGQPDQPQHF
TGCGCCAGCAGCCCCGGACAGCCGGATCAGCCCCAGCATTTT
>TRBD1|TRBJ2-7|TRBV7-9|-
CASSLVGQISSYEQYF
TGTGCCAGCAGCTTAGTGGGACAGATAAGCTCCTACGAGCAGTACTTC
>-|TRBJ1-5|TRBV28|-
CASTLNTRGQMPQHF
TGTGCCAGCACCTTAAACACCAGGGGCCAAATGCCCCAGCATTTT
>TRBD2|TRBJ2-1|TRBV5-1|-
CASSLRLAGNNNEQFF
TGCGCCAGCAGCTTGCGGTTAGCGGGAAACAACAATGAGCAGTTCTTC
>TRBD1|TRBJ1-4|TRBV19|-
CASTDRGDEKLFF
TGTGCCAGTACCGACAGGGGGGACGAAAAACTGTTTTTT
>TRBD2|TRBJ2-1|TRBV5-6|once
CASSLVAGGQFSNEQFF
TGTGCCAGCAGCTTGGTAGCGGGGGGGCAGTTTAGCAATGAGCAGTTCTTC
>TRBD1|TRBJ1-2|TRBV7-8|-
CASSSRFQSRTGQDYGYTF
TGTGCCAGCAGCTCCCGCTTCCAATCCCGGACAGGACAGGACTATGGCTACACCTTC
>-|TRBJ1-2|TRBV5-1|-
CASSLVGGEINYGYTF
TGCGCCAGCAGCTTGGTGGGGGGAGAGATTAACTATGGCTACACCTTC
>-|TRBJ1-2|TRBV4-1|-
CASSQDWYRRTNYGYTF
TGCGCCAGCAGCCAAGACTGGTATCGCAGAACCAACTATGGCTACACCTTC
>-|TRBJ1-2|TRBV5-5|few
CASSRDNLPNYGYTF
TGTGCCAGCAGCCGGGACAATCTACCTAACTATGGCTACACCTTC
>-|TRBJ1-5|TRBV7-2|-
CASSRTDFGPQHF
TGTGCCAGCAGCCGGACGGACTTTGGCCCCCAGCATTTT
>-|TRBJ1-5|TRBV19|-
CASRRETSNQPQHF
TGTGCCAGTAGAAGGGAGACTAGCAATCAGCCCCAGCATTTT
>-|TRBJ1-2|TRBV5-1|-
CASRQNYGYTF
TGCGCCAGCCGACAGAACTATGGCTACACCTTC
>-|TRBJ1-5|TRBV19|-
CASSSQGGQPQHF
TGTGCCAGTAGTAGCCAGGGTGGTCAGCCCCAGCATTTT
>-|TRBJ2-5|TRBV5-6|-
CASSLVQYQETQYF
TGTGCCAGCAGCTTGGTACAGTACCAAGAGACCCAGTACTTC
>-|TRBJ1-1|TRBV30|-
CAWSEPPAEAFF
TGTGCCTGGAGTGAACCCCCGGCTGAAGCTTTCTTT
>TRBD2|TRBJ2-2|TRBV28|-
CASSLTSGTNTGELFF
TGTGCCAGCAGTTTGACTAGCGGGACGAACACCGGGGAGCTGTTTTTT
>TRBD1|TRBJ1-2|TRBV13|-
CASSWDSHVANYGYTF
TGTGCCAGCAGCTGGGACAGTCACGTAGCTAACTATGGCTACACCTTC
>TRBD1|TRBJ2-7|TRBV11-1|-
CASSGDRGPYEQYF
TGTGCCAGCAGCGGTGACAGGGGACCCTACGAGCAGTACTTC
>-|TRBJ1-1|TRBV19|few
CASSIAAGKAFF
TGTGCCAGTAGTATTGCGGCGGGCAAAGCTTTCTTT
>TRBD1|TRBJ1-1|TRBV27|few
CASTSGTGVRTEAFF
TGTGCCAGTACTTCCGGGACAGGGGTGAGGACTGAAGCTTTCTTT
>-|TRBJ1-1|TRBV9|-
CASSVAFTDWNTEAFF
TGTGCCAGCAGCGTAGCCTTCACCGACTGGAACACTGAAGCTTTCTTT
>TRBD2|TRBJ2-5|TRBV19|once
CASSSTWEREIGETQYF
TGTGCCAGTAGTTCCACGTGGGAGCGGGAGATTGGGGAGACCCAGTACTTC
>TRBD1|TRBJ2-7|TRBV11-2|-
CASSLYAVGGAYEQYF
TGTGCCAGCAGCTTATATGCTGTAGGGGGCGCGTACGAGCAGTACTTC
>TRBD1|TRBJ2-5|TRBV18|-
CASSQNQPGQGQETQYF
TGTGCCAGCTCACAAAACCAACCGGGACAGGGCCAAGAGACCCAGTACTTC
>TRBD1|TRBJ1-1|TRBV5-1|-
CASSLAQGGGQTEAFF
TGCGCCAGCAGCTTGGCCCAAGGAGGGGGCCAAACTGAAGCTTTCTTT
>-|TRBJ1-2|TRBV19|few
CASSTLDSPKNYGYTF
TGTGCCAGTAGTACTCTGGACAGTCCAAAAAACTATGGCTACACCTTC
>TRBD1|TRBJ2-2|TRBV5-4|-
CASSGTGGTGELFF
TGTGCCAGCAGCGGGACAGGGGGCACCGGGGAGCTGTTTTTT
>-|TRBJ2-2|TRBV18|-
CASSPDLGGENTGELFF
TGTGCCAGCTCACCGGACCTTGGGGGCGAGAACACCGGGGAGCTGTTTTTT
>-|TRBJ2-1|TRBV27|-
CASRVASYNEQFF
TGTGCCAGCAGGGTGGCCTCCTACAATGAGCAGTTCTTC
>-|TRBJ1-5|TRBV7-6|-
CASSLAGEGQPQHF
TGTGCCAGCAGCTTAGCAGGGGAGGGCCAGCCCCAGCATTTT
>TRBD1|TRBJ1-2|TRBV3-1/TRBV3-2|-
CASSRTDRGGYTF
TGTGCCAGCAGCCGGACTGACAGGGGTGGCTACACCTTC
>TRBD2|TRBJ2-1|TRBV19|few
CASSIDQVVAGNNEQFF
TGTGCCAGTAGTATAGATCAAGTGGTAGCGGGAAACAATGAGCAGTTCTTC
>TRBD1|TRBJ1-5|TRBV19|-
CASSGGPTGRRQPQHF
TGTGCCAGTAGTGGAGGCCCGACAGGGCGGAGGCAGCCCCAGCATTTT